This T cell receptor (beta chain) was sequenced in a study of CD8 T cells in Susac syndrome. This clonotype was detected once. Random hexamers were used to reverse transcribe an amount of 0.5 to 1 ug RNA. An immunoSEQ multiplex PCR amplified TCR beta CDR3 over 54 Vbeta and 13 Jbeta. TCRdb processed the immunoSEQ multiplex PCR reads anew with MiXCR; each CDR3 protein has one entry. The data contain 180,000 or so distinct CDR3 sequences, 90% to 95% of them singletons. The CD8+ and CD4+ T cells were isolated magnetically using a negative isolation approach, whereas the TEMRA cells were enriched by FACS. The clonotype comes from a human donor with multiple sclerosis. Sequenced sample: CD4+ T cells from PBMCs.

This CDR3 is CASSPRAAPRMDGYTF. CDR3 coding DNA: TGTGCCAGCAGCCCCAGGGCGGCCCCTCGGATGGATGGCTACACCTTC. This chain uses TRBV7-9 with TRBJ1-2; weak D call: TRBD1 (5 bases). Germline values: CDR1 SEHNR, CDR2 FQNEAQ (reference sequence). CDR3 length equals 16 residues. V gave up 5 bases and J gave up 6 bases, with 22 bases separating them.